Shown below are 22 T cell receptor beta chains from a single sample sequenced in a study of blood T cell repertoires in COVID-19. Produced via immunoSEQ multiplex PCR; TCRdb's table is partial and in-frame only. The data contain approximately 140,000 clones, 84% of them singletons. The material sequenced was peripheral blood. These receptors were taken from a man between 65 and 79 years old with acute or convalescent COVID-19.

This rearrangement joins TRBV4-1 to TRBJ1-4, with unresolved D. V lost 4 bases to trimming and J lost 0 bases, with 6 bases between them. Germline V lookup: CDR1 MGHRA, CDR2 YSYEKL. This CDR3 contains 14 residues. The CDR3: CASSLQATNEKLFF. The CDR3 DNA follows: TGCGCCAGCAGCCTCCAGGCAACTAATGAAAAACTGTTTTTT.

This clone occurred a few times. The rearrangement uses TRBV7-2 and TRBJ2-2, with 13 bases identical to TRBD2. Per the germline V gene, CDR1 is SGHTA and CDR2 is FQGNSA. This CDR3 contains 16 residues. The trim removed 5 bases at V and 1 base at J, leaving 1 base unmatched. CDR3 residues: CASSRLAGGNTGELFF. For the CDR3, the DNA is TGTGCCAGCAGCAGACTAGCGGGGGGGAACACCGGGGAGCTGTTTTTT.

The J gene is TRBJ2-7, the V gene TRBV27, with 8 bases aligning to TRBD2. The CDR3 has 15 residues. The J segment lost 2 bases and the V segment lost 1 base, leaving 4 bases of the junction unmatched. CDR1 is MNHEY and CDR2 is SMNVEV in the germline V gene (reference sequence). For the CDR3, the DNA is TGTGCCAGCAGTTTATACGGGAGGGGAACCTACGAGCAGTACTTC. Translated: CASSLYGRGTYEQYF.

This chain joins TRBV12-5 and TRBJ1-5; 7 bases are shared with TRBD1. This CDR3 is 15 amino acids long. CDR1 and CDR2 from the germline V gene are LGHNT and FRNRAP. The J segment lost 5 bases and the V segment lost 4 bases, leaving 8 bases of the junction unmatched. CDR3 protein: CASGSLDRADQPQHF. Here the CDR3 DNA reads TGTGCTAGTGGTTCGCTCGACAGGGCTGATCAGCCCCAGCATTTT.

The chain recombines TRBV3-1 (or the pseudogene TRBV3-2) with TRBJ1-5; D unclear. The CDR3 loop spans 13 amino acids. Germline V CDR1 and CDR2: LGHDT, YNNKEL (reference sequence). V was trimmed by 0 bases and J by 9 bases, leaving 9 bases between them. CDR3 coding DNA: TGTGCCAGCAGCCAAGATAGGGAGAGGCCCCAGCATTTT. Its protein is CASSQDRERPQHF.

V gene TRBV25-1 combines with J gene TRBJ1-6; 8 bases are shared with TRBD1. Trimming at V came to 6 bases and at J to 10 bases, leaving 8 bases not matched to a gene. CDR3 length equals 14 residues. Germline V CDR1 and CDR2: MGHDK, SYGVNS. CDR3: CASREQGAGSPLHF. CDR3 in DNA: TGTGCCAGCAGGGAGCAGGGGGCTGGCTCACCCCTCCACTTT.

The chain combines TRBV6-5 with TRBJ2-3; maybe TRBD1 (6 bases). The V gene's germline CDR1 is MNHEY and CDR2 SVGAGI. The CDR3 is 14 residues long. The V end was cut by 6 bases, the J end by 1 base, with 11 bases between. CDR3 loop: CASRTGVGTDTQYF. The CDR3 DNA sequence: TGTGCCAGCAGGACAGGAGTCGGCACAGATACGCAGTATTTT.

This clone came up once. The V and J genes are TRBV5-1 and TRBJ1-2, with 8 positions matching TRBD1. Germline V gene lookup returns CDR1 SGHRS and CDR2 YFSETQ. J lost 6 bases, V lost 4 bases, and 8 bases had no gene match. The CDR3 has 14 amino acids. The CDR3 DNA is TGCGCCAGCAGCCCGGGACAGGTCGGACATGGCTACACCTTC. Protein sequence: CASSPGQVGHGYTF. Full variable domain (rest looked up from reference TRBV5-1 and TRBJ1-2): KAGVTQTPRYLIKTRGQQVTLSCSPISGHRSVSWYQQTPGQGLQFLFEYFSETQRNKGNFPGRFSGRQFSNSRSEMNVSTLELGDSALYLCASSPGQVGHGYTFGSGTRLTVV.

The chain employs TRBV15 and TRBJ2-7, with D perhaps TRBD1 (6 bases). Germline lookup yields CDR1 LNHNV and CDR2 YYDKDF (reference sequence). Trimming removed 0 bases from V and 2 bases from J, with 20 bases in between. The CDR3 has 18 residues. The CDR3 region is CATSREGAVGAGAYEQYF. CDR3 nucleotides: TGTGCCACCAGCAGAGAAGGGGCCGTTGGGGCAGGGGCCTACGAGCAGTACTTC.

The V gene is TRBV28, the J gene TRBJ1-2; D possibly corresponds to TRBD1 (6 bases). The V gene's germline CDR1 is MDHEN and CDR2 SYDVKM. The CDR3 extends over 12 amino acids. V gave up 8 bases and J gave up 11 bases, with 18 bases separating them. The CDR3 protein is CASRTGGQTYTF. CDR3 bases: TGTGCCAGCCGAACGGGGGGCCAGACTTACACCTTC.

V and J are TRBV25-1 and TRBJ2-1; TRBD1 might be the D (5 bases). Germline CDR1 is MGHDK and CDR2 is SYGVNS. The V gene lost 4 bases and the J gene lost 5 bases, with 15 bases spanning the gap. This CDR3 contains 15 residues. The CDR3 is CASSVAGNRNNEQFF. The CDR3 DNA is TGTGCCAGCAGTGTAGCCGGTAACAGGAACAATGAGCAGTTCTTC.

CDR3 DNA sequence: TGTGCCAGCAGCCCGGTGACAGGGATTAATTCACCCCTCCACTTT. Translation: CASSPVTGINSPLHF. The rearrangement links TRBV7-2 to TRBJ1-6, with 7 bases that match TRBD1. J was trimmed by 6 bases and V by 5 bases; bases with no gene match: 7. The CDR3 is made up of 15 amino acids. Germline CDR1 and CDR2: SGHTA and FQGNSA.

This clone has a handful of counts. This CDR3 reads CASSSRQGAYSPLHF. CDR3 bases: TGTGCCAGCAGCTCCCGACAGGGGGCTTATTCACCCCTCCACTTT. This chain joins TRBV7-9 and TRBJ1-6; 10 bases are shared with TRBD1. The CDR3 totals 15 residues. In germline, CDR1 is SEHNR, CDR2 FQNEAQ (reference sequence). V lost 4 bases and J lost 8; bases outside the gene matches: 5.

The gene calls are TRBV2 and TRBJ2-1; TRBD1 agrees at 9 bases. This CDR3 is built from 20 residues. Unmatched junction bases numbered 15, after V lost 3 bases and J lost 0 bases. Germline loops: CDR1 SNHLY, CDR2 FYNNEI. Here the CDR3 reads CASSDHFGTGFSSSYNEQFF. As DNA, the CDR3 is TGTGCCAGCAGTGACCATTTTGGGACAGGGTTCAGTAGCTCCTACAATGAGCAGTTCTTC.

Many counts were recorded for this clone. The rearrangement uses TRBV6-2 or TRBV6-3 and TRBJ2-7, with 7 bases fitting TRBD1. The CDR3 has 12 residues. With 6 bases clipped from V and 6 bases from J, the junction kept 5 bases outside the gene matches. The germline CDR1 and CDR2 sequences are MNHEY and SVGEGT. The CDR3 nucleotides are TGTGCCAGCAGCGACAGGGTGGGCGAGCAGTACTTC. It encodes CASSDRVGEQYF.

This chain joins TRBV23-1 and TRBJ2-4; D may be TRBD2 (6 bases). TRBV23-1 is treated as an ORF (open reading frame) with a function not yet certain. The CDR3 spans 21 residues. V was pared by 1 base and J by 0 bases, with 25 bases between. The CDR3 spells CASSQFGTRIWQTLAKNIQYF. CDR3 sequence (DNA): TGCGCCAGCAGTCAATTTGGGACTCGGATTTGGCAAACCCTAGCCAAAAACATTCAGTACTTC.

The genes are TRBV6-1 and TRBJ2-6; perhaps TRBD1 as D (6 bases). The V end lost 0 bases, the J end lost 1 base, and 7 bases lay between the germline ends. CDR1 and CDR2 from the germline V gene are MNHNS and SASEGT. CDR3 size: 16 residues. Here the CDR3 reads CASSEARGSGANVLTF. The CDR3 nucleotides read TGTGCCAGCAGTGAAGCGAGGGGGTCTGGGGCCAACGTCCTGACTTTC.

The chain uses TRBV5-1 and TRBJ2-6; D might be TRBD2 (6 bases). The CDR3 is made up of 15 amino acids. Germline CDR1 SGHRS, CDR2 YFSETQ. V was shortened by 5 bases and J by 4 bases, with 13 bases between the two germline ends. CDR3 in DNA: TGCGCCAGCAGGGAGGGCACCTCCGGGGCCAACGTCCTGACTTTC. This gives the protein CASREGTSGANVLTF.

The rearrangement joins TRBV28 to TRBJ2-4, with 9 bases matching TRBD2. Trimming cost V 6 bases and J 1 base; bases outside gene matches: 10. The CDR3 loop spans 17 amino acids. Germline loops: CDR1 MDHEN, CDR2 SYDVKM. The CDR3 DNA reads TGTGCCAGCAGCCCCACCGGCGGGAGGGCGGCCAAAAACATTCAGTACTTC. It codes for CASSPTGGRAAKNIQYF.

V gene TRBV6-1 combines with J gene TRBJ2-2; D gene ambiguous. CDR3 length equals 18 residues. Germline loops: CDR1 MNHNS, CDR2 SASEGT. The V gene lost 3 bases and the J gene lost 3 bases, with 20 bases spanning the gap. Here the CDR3 reads CASSEAGRSHVYTGELFF. CDR3 nucleotide sequence: TGTGCCAGCAGTGAGGCAGGAAGGTCACATGTTTACACCGGGGAGCTGTTTTTT.

As regards this clone: The same CDR3 also results from other DNA sequences found in this sample. The chain has TRBV5-1 and TRBJ1-2; no clear D. Deletions cut 0 bases from V and 10 bases from J, with 10 bases between. Looked up from germline, CDR1 is SGHRS and CDR2 is YFSETQ. The CDR3 covers 12 residues. The CDR3 nucleotides are TGCGCCAGCAGCTTGGCCGGGATGAACTACACCTTC. Translated: CASSLAGMNYTF.

The gene calls are TRBV5-6 and TRBJ1-5, with TRBD1 matching over 12 bases. The CDR3 covers 17 residues. CDR1 is SGHDT, CDR2 YYEEEE, per germline. With 4 bases clipped from V and 3 bases from J, the junction kept 8 bases outside the gene matches. CDR3 DNA sequence: TGTGCCAGCAGCCACACGGGACAGGGGGCCGACAATCAGCCCCAGCATTTT. This gives the protein CASSHTGQGADNQPQHF.